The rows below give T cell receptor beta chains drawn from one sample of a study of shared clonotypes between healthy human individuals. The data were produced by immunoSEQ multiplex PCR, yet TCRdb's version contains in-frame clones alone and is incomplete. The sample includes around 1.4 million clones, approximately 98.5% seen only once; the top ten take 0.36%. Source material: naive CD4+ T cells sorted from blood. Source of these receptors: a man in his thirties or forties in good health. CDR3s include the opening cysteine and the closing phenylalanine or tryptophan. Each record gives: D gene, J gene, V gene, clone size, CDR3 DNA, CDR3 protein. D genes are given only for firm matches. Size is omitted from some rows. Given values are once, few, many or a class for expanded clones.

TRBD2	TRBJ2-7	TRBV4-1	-	TGCGCCAGCAGCCTGCGGACTAGCGGGAGTGTCTACGAGCAGTACTTC	CASSLRTSGSVYEQYF
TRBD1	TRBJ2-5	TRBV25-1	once	TGTGCCAGCAGTGAGACACGGACAGGGCCTTTCCAAGAGACCCAGTACTTC	CASSETRTGPFQETQYF
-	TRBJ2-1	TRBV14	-	TGTGCCAGCAGCCCTCGGGCCCAAGGGGAGCAGTTCTTC	CASSPRAQGEQFF
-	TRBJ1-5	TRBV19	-	TGTGCCAGTAGGCTTTTCAATCAGCCCCAGCATTTT	CASRLFNQPQHF
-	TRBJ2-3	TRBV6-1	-	TGTGCCAGCAGTGAAGTAAGAGATACGCAGTATTTT	CASSEVRDTQYF
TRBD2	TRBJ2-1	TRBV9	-	TGTGCCAGCAGCCCGTTTGGGGCGGGAGTGGACAATGAGCAGTTCTTC	CASSPFGAGVDNEQFF
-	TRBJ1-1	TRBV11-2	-	TGTGCCAGCACTTCCTCGGGGGGCGCGTCGAACACTGAAGCTTTCTTT	CASTSSGGASNTEAFF
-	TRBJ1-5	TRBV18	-	TGTGCCAGCTCACCACCGGAGGGACCTCGCAATCAGCCCCAGCATTTT	CASSPPEGPRNQPQHF
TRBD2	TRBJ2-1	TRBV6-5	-	TGTGCCAGCATTAGCGGGAGAAGTTCCTACAATGAGCAGTTCTTC	CASISGRSSYNEQFF
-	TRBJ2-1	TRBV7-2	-	TGTGCCAGCAGCTTAGCGCCTCCTAGCGTCTCTTCCTACAATGAGCAGTTCTTC	CASSLAPPSVSSYNEQFF
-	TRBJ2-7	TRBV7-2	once	TGTGCCAGCAGCCATAGCTCCTACGAGCAGTACTTC	CASSHSSYEQYF
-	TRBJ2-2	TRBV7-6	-	TGTGCCAGCGGGTCCTCGAGCACCGGGGAGCTGTTTTTT	CASGSSSTGELFF
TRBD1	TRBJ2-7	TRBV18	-	TGTGCCAGCCACCGGGACAGGGCGTACGAGCAGTACTTC	CASHRDRAYEQYF
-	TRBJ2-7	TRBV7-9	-	TGTGCCAGCAGCCGCGGACAGATCTACTACGAGCAGTACTTC	CASSRGQIYYEQYF
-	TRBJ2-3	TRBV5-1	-	TGCGCCAGCAGAAACCAGGGGGGGACGACCACAGATACGCAGTATTTT	CASRNQGGTTTDTQYF
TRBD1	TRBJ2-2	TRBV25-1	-	TGTGCCAGCAGAGACAGGGTCCCGAACACCGGGGAGCTGTTTTTT	CASRDRVPNTGELFF
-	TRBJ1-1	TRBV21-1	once	TGTGCCAGCAGCAAAGGTAAGGCAGGGGGGAACCCTGACACTGAAGCTTTCTTT	CASSKGKAGGNPDTEAFF
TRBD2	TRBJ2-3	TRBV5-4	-	TGTGCCAGCAGCGGCGCGGGAGACATAACAGATACGCAGTATTTT	CASSGAGDITDTQYF
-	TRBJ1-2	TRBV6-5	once	TGTGCCAGCAGTTGGACAGTCACCTCTAACTATGGCTACACCTTC	CASSWTVTSNYGYTF
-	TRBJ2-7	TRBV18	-	TGTGCCAGCTCACCAACTGATTACTACCGTTCCTACGAGCAGTACTTC	CASSPTDYYRSYEQYF
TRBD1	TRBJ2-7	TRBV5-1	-	TGCGCCAGCAGCTTGGAAGCGCGACAGGGGGCAGAGGAGCAGTACTTC	CASSLEARQGAEEQYF
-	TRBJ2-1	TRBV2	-	TGTGCCAGCAGTGTGCCTAGCGTAAAGTACAATGAGCAGTTCTTC	CASSVPSVKYNEQFF
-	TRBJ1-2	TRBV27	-	TGTGCCAGCAGGCCTTCGGCCGCCTATGGCTACACCTTC	CASRPSAAYGYTF
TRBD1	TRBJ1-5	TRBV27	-	TGTGCCAGCAGTTCGGACAGGGCAGGGCCCCAGCATTTT	CASSSDRAGPQHF
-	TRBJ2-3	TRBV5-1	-	TGCGCCAGCAGCTTGGAATCCAGGGTTGGGGATACGCAGTATTTT	CASSLESRVGDTQYF
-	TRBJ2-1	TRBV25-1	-	TGTGCCATCATGAGCTCCTACAATGAGCAGTTCTTC	CAIMSSYNEQFF
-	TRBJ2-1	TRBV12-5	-	TGTGCTAGTGGTTTGAACCAGGGTTTTGACAATGAGCAGTTCTTC	CASGLNQGFDNEQFF
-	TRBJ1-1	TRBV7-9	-	TGTGCCAGCAGCTTAGCGAGCGGAACCGCTTTCTTT	CASSLASGTAFF
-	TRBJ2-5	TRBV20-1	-	TGCAGTGCCGCGCAAGAGACCCAGTACTTC	CSAAQETQYF
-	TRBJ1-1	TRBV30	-	TGTGCCTGGAGTGTAAAGACCACGGGAGCTTTCTTT	CAWSVKTTGAFF
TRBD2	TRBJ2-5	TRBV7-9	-	TGTGCCAGCAGCTTTGTAGCGGGAGCCCCTCAAGAGACCCAGTACTTC	CASSFVAGAPQETQYF
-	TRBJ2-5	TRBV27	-	TGTGCCAGCAGTCCCCGGGGAACGGGAGTCCGGGAGACCCAGTACTTC	CASSPRGTGVRETQYF
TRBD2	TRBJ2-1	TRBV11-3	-	TGTGCCAGCAGCCGACCTTCGGGAGGTGAGCAGTTCTTC	CASSRPSGGEQFF
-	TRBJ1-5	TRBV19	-	TGTGCCAGTAGCTTGGGGCTCAATCAGCCCCAGCATTTT	CASSLGLNQPQHF
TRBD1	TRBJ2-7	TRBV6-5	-	TGTGCCAGCAGTGGGGGACAGGGGTTCCACGAGCAGTACTTC	CASSGGQGFHEQYF
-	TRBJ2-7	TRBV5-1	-	TGCGCCAGCAGCTTGTCGGAAATCCGTCAGGACTACGAGCAGTACTTC	CASSLSEIRQDYEQYF
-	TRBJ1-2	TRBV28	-	TGTGCCAGCAGACCCTCCCCACGCAATGGCTACACCTTC	CASRPSPRNGYTF